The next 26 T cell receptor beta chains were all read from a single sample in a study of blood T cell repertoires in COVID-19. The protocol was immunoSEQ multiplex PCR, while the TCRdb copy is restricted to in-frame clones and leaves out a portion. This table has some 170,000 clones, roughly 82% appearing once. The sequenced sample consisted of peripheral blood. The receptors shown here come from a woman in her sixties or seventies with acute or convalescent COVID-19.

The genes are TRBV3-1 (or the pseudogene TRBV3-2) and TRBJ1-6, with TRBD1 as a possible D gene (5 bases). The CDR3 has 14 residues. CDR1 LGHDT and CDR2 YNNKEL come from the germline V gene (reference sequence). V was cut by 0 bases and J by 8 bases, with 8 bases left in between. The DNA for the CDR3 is TGTGCCAGCAGCCAAGATGGGGCTTATTCACCCCTCCACTTT. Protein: CASSQDGAYSPLHF.

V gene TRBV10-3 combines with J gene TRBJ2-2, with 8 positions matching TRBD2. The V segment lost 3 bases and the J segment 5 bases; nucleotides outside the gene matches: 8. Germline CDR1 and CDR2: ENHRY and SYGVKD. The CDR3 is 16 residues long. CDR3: CAISEWAGGGTGELFF. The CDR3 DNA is TGTGCCATCAGTGAATGGGCGGGAGGTGGGACCGGGGAGCTGTTTTTT.

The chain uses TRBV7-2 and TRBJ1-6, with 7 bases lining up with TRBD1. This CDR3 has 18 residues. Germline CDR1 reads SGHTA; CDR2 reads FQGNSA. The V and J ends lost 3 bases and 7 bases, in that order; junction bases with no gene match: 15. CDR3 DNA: TGTGCCAGCAGCTTTAACAGGGGCCCCGGATCGGAGAATTCACCCCTCCACTTT. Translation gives CASSFNRGPGSENSPLHF. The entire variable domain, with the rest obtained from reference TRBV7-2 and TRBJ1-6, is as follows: GAGVSQSPSNKVTEKGKDVELRCDPISGHTALYWYRQSLGQGLEFLIYFQGNSAPDKSGLPSDRFSAERTGGSVSTLTIQRTQQEDSAVYLCASSFNRGPGSENSPLHFGNGTRLTVT.

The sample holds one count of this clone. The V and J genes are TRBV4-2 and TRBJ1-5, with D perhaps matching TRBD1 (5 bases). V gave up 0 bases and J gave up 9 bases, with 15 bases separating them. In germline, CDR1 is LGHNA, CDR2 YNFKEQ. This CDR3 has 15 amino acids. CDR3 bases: TGTGCCAGCAGCCAAGATCTTCAGGGCGAAAGGCCCCAGCATTTT. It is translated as CASSQDLQGERPQHF.

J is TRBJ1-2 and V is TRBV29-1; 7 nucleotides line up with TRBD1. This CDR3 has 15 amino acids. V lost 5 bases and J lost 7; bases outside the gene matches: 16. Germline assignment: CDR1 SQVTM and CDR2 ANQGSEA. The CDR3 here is CSVCEHPDRELGYTF. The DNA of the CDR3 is TGCAGCGTTTGCGAACACCCAGACAGGGAACTTGGCTACACCTTC.

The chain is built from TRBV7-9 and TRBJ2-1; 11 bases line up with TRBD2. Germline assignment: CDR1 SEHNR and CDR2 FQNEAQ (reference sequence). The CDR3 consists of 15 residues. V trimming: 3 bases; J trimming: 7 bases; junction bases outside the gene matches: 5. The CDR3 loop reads CASSLLAGGYNEQFF. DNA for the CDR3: TGTGCCAGCAGCTTGCTAGCGGGGGGTTATAATGAGCAGTTCTTC.

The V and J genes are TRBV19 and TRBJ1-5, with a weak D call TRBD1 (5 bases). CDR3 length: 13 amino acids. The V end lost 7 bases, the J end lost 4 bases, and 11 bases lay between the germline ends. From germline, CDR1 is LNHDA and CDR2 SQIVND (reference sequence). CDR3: CASNTGPNQPQHF. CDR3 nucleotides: TGTGCCAGTAACACAGGTCCGAATCAGCCCCAGCATTTT.

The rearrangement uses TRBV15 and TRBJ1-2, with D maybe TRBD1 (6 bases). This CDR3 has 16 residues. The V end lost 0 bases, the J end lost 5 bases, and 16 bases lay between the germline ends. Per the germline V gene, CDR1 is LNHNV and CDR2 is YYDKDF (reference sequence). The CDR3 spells CATSREGGAPEYGYTF. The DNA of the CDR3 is TGTGCCACCAGCAGAGAGGGGGGGGCCCCTGAATATGGCTACACCTTC.

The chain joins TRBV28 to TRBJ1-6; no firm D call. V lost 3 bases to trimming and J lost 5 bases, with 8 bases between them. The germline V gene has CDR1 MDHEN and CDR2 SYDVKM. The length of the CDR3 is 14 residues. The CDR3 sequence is CASSFLGNNSPLHF. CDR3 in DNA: TGTGCCAGCAGTTTTCTCGGGAATAATTCACCCCTCCACTTT. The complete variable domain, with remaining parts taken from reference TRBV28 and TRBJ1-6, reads DVKVTQSSRYLVKRTGEKVFLECVQDMDHENMFWYRQDPGLGLRLIYFSYDVKMKEKGDIPEGYSVSREKKERFSLILESASTNQTSMYLCASSFLGNNSPLHFGNGTRLTVT.

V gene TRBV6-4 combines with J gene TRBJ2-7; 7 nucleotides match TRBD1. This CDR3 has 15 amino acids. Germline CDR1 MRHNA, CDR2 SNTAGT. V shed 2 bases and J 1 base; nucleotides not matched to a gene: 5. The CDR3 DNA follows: TGTGCCAGCAGTGACCTCCGGGACAGTTCCTACGAGCAGTACTTC. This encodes CASSDLRDSSYEQYF.

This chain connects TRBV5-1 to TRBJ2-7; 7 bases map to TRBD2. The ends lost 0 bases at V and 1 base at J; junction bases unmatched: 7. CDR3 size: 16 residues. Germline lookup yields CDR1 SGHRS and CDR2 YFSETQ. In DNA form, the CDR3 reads TGCGCCAGCAGCTTGGGGGCCGAGCGGGGATCCTACGAGCAGTACTTC. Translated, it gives CASSLGAERGSYEQYF.

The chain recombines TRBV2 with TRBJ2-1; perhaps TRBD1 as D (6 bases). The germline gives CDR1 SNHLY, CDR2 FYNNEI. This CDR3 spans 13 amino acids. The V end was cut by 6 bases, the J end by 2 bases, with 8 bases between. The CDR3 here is CASSRGTYNEQFF. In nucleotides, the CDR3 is TGTGCCAGCAGCAGGGGAACCTACAATGAGCAGTTCTTC.

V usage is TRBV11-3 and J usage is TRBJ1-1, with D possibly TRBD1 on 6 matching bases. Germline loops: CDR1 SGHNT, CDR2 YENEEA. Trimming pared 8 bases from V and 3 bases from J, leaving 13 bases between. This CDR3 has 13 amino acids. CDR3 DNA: TGTGCCAGCTCACAGGGAATTTACACTGAAGCTTTCTTT. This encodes CASSQGIYTEAFF. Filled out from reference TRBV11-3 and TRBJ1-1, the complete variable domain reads EAGVVQSPRYKIIEKKQPVAFWCNPISGHNTLYWYLQNLGQGPELLIRYENEEAVDDSQLPKDRFSAERLKGVDSTLKIQPAELGDSAVYLCASSQGIYTEAFFGQGTRLTVV.

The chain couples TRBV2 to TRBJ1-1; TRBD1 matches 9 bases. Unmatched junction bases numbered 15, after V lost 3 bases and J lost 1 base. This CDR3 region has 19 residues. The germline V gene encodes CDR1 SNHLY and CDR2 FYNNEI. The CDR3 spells CASSDSFVQGAGENTEAFF. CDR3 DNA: TGTGCCAGCAGTGACTCGTTTGTACAGGGGGCAGGGGAGAACACTGAAGCTTTCTTT. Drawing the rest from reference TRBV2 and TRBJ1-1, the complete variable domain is EPEVTQTPSHQVTQMGQEVILRCVPISNHLYFYWYRQILGQKVEFLVSFYNNEISEKSEIFDDQFSVERPDGSNFTLKIRSTKLEDSAMYFCASSDSFVQGAGENTEAFFGQGTRLTVV.

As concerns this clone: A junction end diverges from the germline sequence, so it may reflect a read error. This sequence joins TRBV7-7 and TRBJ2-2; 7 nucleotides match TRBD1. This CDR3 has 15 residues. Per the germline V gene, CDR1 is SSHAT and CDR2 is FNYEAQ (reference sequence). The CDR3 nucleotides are TGTGCTAGCAGCGGAACAGGGGCGGGCACCGGGGAGCTGTTTTTT. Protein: CASSGTGAGTGELFF.

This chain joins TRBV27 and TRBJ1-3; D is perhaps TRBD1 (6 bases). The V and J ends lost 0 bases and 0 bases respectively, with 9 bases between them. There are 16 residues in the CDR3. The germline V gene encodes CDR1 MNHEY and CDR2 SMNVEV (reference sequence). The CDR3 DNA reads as TGTGCCAGCAGTTTATCGTACAGGGCCTCTGGAAACACCATATATTTT. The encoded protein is CASSLSYRASGNTIYF.

In DNA, the CDR3 is TGTGCCAGCAGCTTAGCGGGACTAGAAGGCGGCAATCAGCCCCAGCATTTT. It encodes CASSLAGLEGGNQPQHF. The chain has TRBV7-8 and TRBJ1-5; maybe TRBD1 (5 bases). Trimming shortened V by 0 bases and J by 2 bases, and 14 bases separated the two germline ends. Germline CDR1 reads SGHVS; CDR2 reads FQNEAQ. The CDR3 has 17 residues.

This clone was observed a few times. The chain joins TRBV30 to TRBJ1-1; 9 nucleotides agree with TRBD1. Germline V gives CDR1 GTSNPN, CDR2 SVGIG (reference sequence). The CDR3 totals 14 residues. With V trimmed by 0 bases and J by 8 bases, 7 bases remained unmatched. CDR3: CAWSVGGTGREAFF. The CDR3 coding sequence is TGTGCCTGGAGTGTTGGAGGGACAGGGAGGGAAGCTTTCTTT. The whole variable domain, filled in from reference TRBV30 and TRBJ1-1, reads SQTIHQWPATLVQPVGSPLSLECTVEGTSNPNLYWYRQAAGRGLQLLFYSVGIGQISSEVPQNLSASRPQDRQFILSSKKLLLSDSGFYLCAWSVGGTGREAFFGQGTRLTVV.

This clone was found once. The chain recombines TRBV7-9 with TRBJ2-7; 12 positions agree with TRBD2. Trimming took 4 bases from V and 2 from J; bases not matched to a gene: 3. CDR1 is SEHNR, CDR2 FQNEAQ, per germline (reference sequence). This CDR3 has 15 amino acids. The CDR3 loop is CASSSPSGRAYEQYF. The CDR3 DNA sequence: TGTGCCAGCAGCTCTCCTAGCGGGAGGGCCTACGAGCAGTACTTC.

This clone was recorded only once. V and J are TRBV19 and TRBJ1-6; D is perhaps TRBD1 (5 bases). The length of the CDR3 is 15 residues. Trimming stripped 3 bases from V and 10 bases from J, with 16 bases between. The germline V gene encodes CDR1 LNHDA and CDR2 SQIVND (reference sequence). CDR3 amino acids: CASSILRQGNSPLHF. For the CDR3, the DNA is TGTGCCAGTAGTATCCTCCGGCAGGGAAACTCACCCCTCCACTTT.

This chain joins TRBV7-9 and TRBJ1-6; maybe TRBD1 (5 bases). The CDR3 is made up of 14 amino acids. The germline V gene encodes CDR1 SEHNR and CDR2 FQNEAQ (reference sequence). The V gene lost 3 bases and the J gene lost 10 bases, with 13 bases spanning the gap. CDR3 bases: TGTGCCAGCAGCTTGACAGAAACACAATCACCCCTCCACTTT. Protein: CASSLTETQSPLHF.

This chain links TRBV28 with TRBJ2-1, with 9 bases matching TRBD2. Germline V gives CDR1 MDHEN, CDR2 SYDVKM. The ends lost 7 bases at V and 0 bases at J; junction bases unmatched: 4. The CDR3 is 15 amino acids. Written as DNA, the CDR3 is TGTGCCAGCATCAATAGCGGGAGCTCCTACAATGAGCAGTTCTTC. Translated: CASINSGSSYNEQFF. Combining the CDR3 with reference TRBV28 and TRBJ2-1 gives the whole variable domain DVKVTQSSRYLVKRTGEKVFLECVQDMDHENMFWYRQDPGLGLRLIYFSYDVKMKEKGDIPEGYSVSREKKERFSLILESASTNQTSMYLCASINSGSSYNEQFFGPGTRLTVL.

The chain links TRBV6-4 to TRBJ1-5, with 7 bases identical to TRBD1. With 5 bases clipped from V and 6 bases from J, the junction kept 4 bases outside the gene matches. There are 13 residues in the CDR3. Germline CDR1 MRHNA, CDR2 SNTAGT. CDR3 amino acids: CASSTHRGQPQHF. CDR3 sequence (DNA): TGTGCCAGCAGTACCCACAGGGGTCAGCCCCAGCATTTT.

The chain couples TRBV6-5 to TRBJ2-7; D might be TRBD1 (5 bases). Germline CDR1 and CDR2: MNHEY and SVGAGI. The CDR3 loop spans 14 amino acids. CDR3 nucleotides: TGTGCAACGCGGCGAACAGGAGACTCCTACGAGCAGTACTTC. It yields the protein CATRRTGDSYEQYF.

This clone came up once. The CDR3 DNA reads TGCGCCAGCAGTGAGTCGGGAGGGCAGAATACGCAGTATTTT. Its protein is CASSESGGQNTQYF. J is TRBJ2-3 and V is TRBV10-1, with TRBD2 matching 7 bases. The CDR3 is 14 residues long. Germline trimming cut 0 bases from V and 7 bases from J; bases unmatched to any gene: 4. Germline CDR1 is WNHNN and CDR2 is SYGVQD (reference sequence).

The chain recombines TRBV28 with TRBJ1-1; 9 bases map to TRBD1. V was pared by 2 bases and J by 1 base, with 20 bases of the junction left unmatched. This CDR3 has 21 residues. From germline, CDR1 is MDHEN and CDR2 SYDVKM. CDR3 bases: TGTGCCAGCAGTTTACTCAATTTCCTCCGGGACAGGGCGTTAAAGAACACTGAAGCTTTCTTT. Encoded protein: CASSLLNFLRDRALKNTEAFF.